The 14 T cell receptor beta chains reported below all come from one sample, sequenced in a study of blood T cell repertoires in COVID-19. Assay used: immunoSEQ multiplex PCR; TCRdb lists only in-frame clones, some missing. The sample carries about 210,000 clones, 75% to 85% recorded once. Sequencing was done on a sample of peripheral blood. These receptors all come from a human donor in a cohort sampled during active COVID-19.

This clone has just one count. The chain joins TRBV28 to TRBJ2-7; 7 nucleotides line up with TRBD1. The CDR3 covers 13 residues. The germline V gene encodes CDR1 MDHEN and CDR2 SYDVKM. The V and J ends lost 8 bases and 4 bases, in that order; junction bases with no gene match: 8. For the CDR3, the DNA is TGTGCCAGCCTGACACCAGGGGGATACGAGCAGTACTTC. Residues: CASLTPGGYEQYF.

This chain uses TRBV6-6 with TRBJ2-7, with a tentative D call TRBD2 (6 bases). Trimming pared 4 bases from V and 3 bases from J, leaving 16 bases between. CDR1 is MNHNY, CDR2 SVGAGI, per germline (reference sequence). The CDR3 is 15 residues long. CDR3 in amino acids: CASSSRGPGDYEQYF. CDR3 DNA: TGTGCCAGCAGTTCGCGGGGCCCCGGGGACTACGAGCAGTACTTC.

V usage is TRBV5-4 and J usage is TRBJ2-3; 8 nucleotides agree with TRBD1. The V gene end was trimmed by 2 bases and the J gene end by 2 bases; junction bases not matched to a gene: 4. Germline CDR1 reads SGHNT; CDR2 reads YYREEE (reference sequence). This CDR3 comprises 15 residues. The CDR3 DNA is TGTGCCAGCAGCTTTTCACAGGGGGACACAGATACGCAGTATTTT. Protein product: CASSFSQGDTDTQYF.

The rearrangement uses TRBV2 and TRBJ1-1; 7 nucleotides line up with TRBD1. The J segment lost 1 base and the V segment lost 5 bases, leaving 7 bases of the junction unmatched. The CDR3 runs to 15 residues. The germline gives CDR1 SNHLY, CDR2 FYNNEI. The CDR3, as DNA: TGTGCCAGCAGTCAGGGGGAGGCTTCGAACACTGAAGCTTTCTTT. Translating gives CASSQGEASNTEAFF.

The CDR3 sequence: CASSVTGTANTGELFF. The CDR3 DNA reads as TGTGCCAGCAGCGTGACCGGGACAGCGAACACCGGGGAGCTGTTTTTT. J is TRBJ2-2 and V is TRBV9; TRBD1 aligns across 7 bases. After removal of 2 bases from V and 0 bases from J, the junction contained 4 bases not matched to a gene. Germline V CDR1 and CDR2: SGDLS, YYNGEE. The CDR3 contains 16 residues.

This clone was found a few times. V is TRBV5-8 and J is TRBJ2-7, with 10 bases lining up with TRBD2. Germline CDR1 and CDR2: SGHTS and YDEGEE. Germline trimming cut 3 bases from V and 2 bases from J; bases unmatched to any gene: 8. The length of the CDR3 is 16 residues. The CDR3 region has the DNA TGTGCCAGCAGCTCCAACGGACTAGCGGATGCCTACGAGCAGTACTTC. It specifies CASSSNGLADAYEQYF.

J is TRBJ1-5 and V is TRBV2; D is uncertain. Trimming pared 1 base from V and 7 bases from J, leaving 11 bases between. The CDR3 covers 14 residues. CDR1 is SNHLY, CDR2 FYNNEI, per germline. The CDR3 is CASSEVGVYQPQHF. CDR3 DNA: TGTGCCAGCAGTGAAGTAGGAGTGTACCAGCCCCAGCATTTT.

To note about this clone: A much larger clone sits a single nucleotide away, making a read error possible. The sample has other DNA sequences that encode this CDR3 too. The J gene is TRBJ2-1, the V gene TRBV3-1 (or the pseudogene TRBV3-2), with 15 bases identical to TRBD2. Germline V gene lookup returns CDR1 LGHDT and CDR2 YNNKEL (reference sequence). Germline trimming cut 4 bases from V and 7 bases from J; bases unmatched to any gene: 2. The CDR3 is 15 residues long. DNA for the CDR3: TGTGCCAGCAGCCTGGGACTAGCGGGAGGAAATGAGCAGTTCTTC. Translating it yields CASSLGLAGGNEQFF.

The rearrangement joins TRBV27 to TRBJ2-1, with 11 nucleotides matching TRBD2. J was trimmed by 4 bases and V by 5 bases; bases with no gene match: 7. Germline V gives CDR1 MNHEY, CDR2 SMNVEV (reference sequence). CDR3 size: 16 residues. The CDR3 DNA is TGTGCCAGCAGTCCCCTGACTAGCGGGGTTTACAATGAGCAGTTCTTC. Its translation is CASSPLTSGVYNEQFF.

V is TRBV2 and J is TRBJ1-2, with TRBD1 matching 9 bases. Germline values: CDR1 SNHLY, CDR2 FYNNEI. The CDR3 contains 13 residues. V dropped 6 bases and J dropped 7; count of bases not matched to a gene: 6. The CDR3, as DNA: TGTGCCAGCAGCTCACAGGGGGCGGGTGGCTACACCTTC. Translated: CASSSQGAGGYTF.

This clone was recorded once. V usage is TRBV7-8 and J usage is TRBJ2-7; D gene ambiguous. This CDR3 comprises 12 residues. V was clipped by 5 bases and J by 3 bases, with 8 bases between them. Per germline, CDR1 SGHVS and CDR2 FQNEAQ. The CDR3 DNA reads TGTGCCAGCAGCCTCAGTTTCTACGAGCAGTACTTC. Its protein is CASSLSFYEQYF.

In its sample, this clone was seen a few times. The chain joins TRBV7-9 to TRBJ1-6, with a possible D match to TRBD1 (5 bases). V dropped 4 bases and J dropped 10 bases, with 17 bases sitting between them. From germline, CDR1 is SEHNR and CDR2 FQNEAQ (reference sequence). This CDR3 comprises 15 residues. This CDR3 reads CASSSGGTGLSPLHF. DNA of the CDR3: TGTGCCAGCAGCTCGGGGGGAACAGGATTATCACCCCTCCACTTT.

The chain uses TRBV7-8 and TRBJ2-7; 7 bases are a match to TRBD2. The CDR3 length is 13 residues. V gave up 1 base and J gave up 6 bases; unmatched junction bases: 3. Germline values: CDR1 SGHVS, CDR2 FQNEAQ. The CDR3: CASSLERGGEQYF. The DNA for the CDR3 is TGTGCCAGCAGCTTAGAGCGGGGCGGCGAGCAGTACTTC.

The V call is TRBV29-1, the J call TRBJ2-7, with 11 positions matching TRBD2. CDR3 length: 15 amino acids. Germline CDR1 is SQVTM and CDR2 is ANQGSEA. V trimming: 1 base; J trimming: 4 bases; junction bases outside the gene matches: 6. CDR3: CSVEGGTSGVYEQYF. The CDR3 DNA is TGCAGCGTTGAAGGTGGGACTAGCGGAGTATACGAGCAGTACTTC.